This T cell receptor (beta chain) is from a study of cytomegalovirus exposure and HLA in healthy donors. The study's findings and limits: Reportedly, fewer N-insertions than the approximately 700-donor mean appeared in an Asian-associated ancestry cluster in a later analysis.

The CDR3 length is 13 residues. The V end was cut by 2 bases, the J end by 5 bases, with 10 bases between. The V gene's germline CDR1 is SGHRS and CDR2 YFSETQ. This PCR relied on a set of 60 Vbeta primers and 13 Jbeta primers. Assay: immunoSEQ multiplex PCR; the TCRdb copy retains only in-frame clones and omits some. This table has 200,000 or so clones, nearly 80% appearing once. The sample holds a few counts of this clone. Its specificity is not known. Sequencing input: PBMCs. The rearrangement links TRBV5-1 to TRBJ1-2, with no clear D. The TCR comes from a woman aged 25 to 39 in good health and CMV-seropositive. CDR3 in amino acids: CASSLTGSYGYTF. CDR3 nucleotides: TGCGCCAGCAGCTTAACGGGGTCATATGGCTACACCTTC.